Listed below are T cell receptor beta chains from one sample, sequenced in a study of CD8+ T cells in alopecia areata. Using immunoSEQ multiplex PCR, the repertoire was profiled, and TCRdb retains in-frame clones only, with some absent. The sample carries around 140,000 clones, about 51% recorded once. This sample comprised CD8+ T cells sorted from blood, obtained at week 4, from a patient treated with tofacitinib. All receptors come from a human donor with alopecia areata. Both conserved end residues are part of each CDR3. The order of the fields is J gene, V gene, clone size, D gene, CDR3 protein, CDR3 DNA. The D gene is left open where the match is weak. Part of the rows lack a size; the others show once, few, many or a class for expanded clones.

TRBJ1-2,TRBV14,-,-,CASSQLPGAIPTDGYTF,TGTGCCAGCAGCCAGCTCCCGGGGGCCATCCCCACTGATGGCTACACCTTC
TRBJ1-1,TRBV29-1,few,-,CSETRQGAEAFF,TGCAGCGAAACTAGGCAGGGCGCAGAAGCTTTCTTT
TRBJ2-7,TRBV30,-,TRBD2,CAWMGGRGDSYEQYF,TGTGCCTGGATGGGTGGCCGGGGGGACTCCTACGAGCAGTACTTC
TRBJ2-7,TRBV10-2,-,-,CASSELPNEQYF,TGCGCCAGCAGTGAGTTACCCAACGAGCAGTACTTC
TRBJ2-3,TRBV13,once,-,CASSVESTDTQYF,TGTGCCAGCAGCGTCGAGTCTACAGATACGCAGTATTTT
TRBJ1-1,TRBV7-9,few,-,CASRTGGDTEAFF,TGTGCCAGCAGGACAGGAGGGGACACTGAAGCTTTCTTT
TRBJ2-7,TRBV29-1,-,-,CSVAGSDASYEQYF,TGCAGCGTTGCGGGCAGCGATGCCTCCTACGAGCAGTACTTC
TRBJ1-6,TRBV4-2,-,-,CASSQDATGGSPLHF,TGTGCCAGCAGCCAAGATGCGACGGGGGGTTCACCCCTCCACTTT
TRBJ2-7,TRBV6-5,few,TRBD1,CASSKGDRSFEQYF,TGTGCCAGCAGTAAGGGGGACAGATCCTTCGAGCAGTACTTC
TRBJ1-5,TRBV2,-,-,CASSEVVGQANQPQHF,TGTGCCAGCAGTGAAGTGGTTGGGCAGGCCAATCAGCCCCAGCATTTT
TRBJ2-1,TRBV6-4,few,TRBD1,CASSDSAGGYNEQFF,TGTGCCAGCAGTGACTCGGCAGGGGGCTACAATGAGCAGTTCTTC
TRBJ1-2,TRBV19,few,-,CASSIAWEGTTGYTF,TGTGCCAGTAGTATAGCCTGGGAGGGCACGACTGGCTACACCTTC
TRBJ1-2,TRBV7-3,few,TRBD1,CASSLPGGDGYTF,TGTGCCAGCAGCTTACCAGGGGGAGATGGCTACACCTTC
TRBJ1-2,TRBV27,few,TRBD1,CASSLGTGVGYTF,TGTGCCAGCAGTTTGGGGACAGGGGTTGGCTACACCTTC
TRBJ2-3,TRBV7-3,-,-,CASRQYGSTDTQYF,TGTGCCAGCAGGCAGTATGGAAGCACAGATACGCAGTATTTT
TRBJ2-5,TRBV30,few,-,CAWNRGWDQETQYF,TGTGCCTGGAACCGGGGATGGGACCAAGAGACCCAGTACTTC
TRBJ1-1,TRBV29-1,-,-,CNTGLADTEAFF,TGCAACACGGGTCTAGCTGACACTGAAGCTTTCTTT
TRBJ2-7,TRBV7-9,-,-,CASSLGISEQYF,TGTGCCAGCAGCTTAGGGATCTCTGAGCAGTACTTC
TRBJ2-2,TRBV4-3,medium-sized,-,CASSPPGDTGELFF,TGCGCCAGCAGCCCCCCTGGCGACACCGGGGAGCTGTTTTTT
TRBJ2-7,TRBV4-1,-,-,CASSQVDSSYEQYF,TGCGCCAGCAGCCAAGTCGACAGTTCCTACGAGCAGTACTTC
TRBJ2-2,TRBV25-1,-,-,CASRQLNTGELFF,TGTGCCAGCCGTCAGCTAAACACCGGGGAGCTGTTTTTT
TRBJ1-5,TRBV2,-,TRBD1,CASSDTGTGGEYNQPQHF,TGTGCCAGCAGTGATACCGGGACAGGGGGCGAGTACAATCAGCCCCAGCATTTT
TRBJ2-3,TRBV14,-,-,CASSHWREGTDTQYF,TGTGCCAGCAGTCACTGGAGGGAGGGCACAGATACGCAGTATTTT
TRBJ2-5,TRBV27,few,-,CASSYQETQYF,TGTGCCAGCAGTTACCAAGAGACCCAGTACTTC
TRBJ2-7,TRBV7-6,-,-,CASSLQTSYEQYF,TGTGCCAGCAGCTTACAGACTTCCTACGAGCAGTACTTC
TRBJ2-3,TRBV5-4,-,TRBD2,CASSLWSGGSTDTQYF,TGTGCCAGCAGCCTTTGGTCGGGGGGTAGCACAGATACGCAGTATTTT
TRBJ2-7,TRBV7-9,few,TRBD2,CASSPGGTNEQYF,TGTGCCAGCAGCCCGGGGGGAACGAACGAGCAGTACTTC
TRBJ2-3,TRBV13,-,-,CASSLSRQGGGADTQYF,TGTGCCAGCAGCTTATCCCGACAGGGCGGGGGAGCAGATACGCAGTATTTT
TRBJ2-7,TRBV27,-,TRBD1,CASSFLGQQTEQYF,TGTGCCAGCAGTTTTTTGGGACAGCAGACCGAGCAGTACTTC
TRBJ2-7,TRBV10-3,-,TRBD1,CAIGGQGASYEQYF,TGTGCCATCGGTGGACAGGGGGCCTCCTACGAGCAGTACTTC
TRBJ1-2,TRBV13,-,-,CASSSFGGVTDGYTF,TGTGCCAGCAGCTCCTTTGGGGGAGTAACAGATGGCTACACCTTC
TRBJ1-2,TRBV5-6,-,-,CASSLMDYGYTF,TGTGCCAGCAGTCTTATGGACTATGGCTACACCTTC
TRBJ2-5,TRBV13,-,-,CASSSQGQETQYF,TGTGCCAGCAGCAGCCAGGGCCAAGAGACCCAGTACTTC
TRBJ1-4,TRBV27,-,-,CASSPGGGNEKLFF,TGTGCCAGCAGCCCCGGAGGCGGGAATGAAAAACTGTTTTTT
TRBJ2-1,TRBV29-1,-,TRBD1,CSVRGLSTYNEQFF,TGCAGCGTCAGGGGGCTCTCCACCTACAATGAGCAGTTCTTC
TRBJ2-3,TRBV29-1,-,TRBD1,CSVKTGGEDTQYF,TGCAGCGTAAAAACAGGGGGCGAAGATACGCAGTATTTT
TRBJ1-2,TRBV29-1,-,-,CSVEGLGYGYTF,TGCAGCGTTGAAGGTTTAGGATATGGCTACACCTTC
TRBJ1-2,TRBV13,-,-,CASSPGVGAQYGYTF,TGTGCCAGCAGCCCCGGGGTAGGGGCGCAGTATGGCTACACCTTC
TRBJ2-5,TRBV13,few,-,CASSRDGYQETQYF,TGTGCCAGCAGCCGTGATGGATACCAAGAGACCCAGTACTTC
TRBJ2-5,TRBV11-2,-,-,CASSLGWGVETQYF,TGTGCCAGCAGCTTAGGATGGGGCGTCGAGACCCAGTACTTC
TRBJ2-7,TRBV27,-,TRBD1,CASSGGGQGPYEQYF,TGTGCCAGCAGTGGGGGGGGACAGGGCCCCTACGAGCAGTACTTC
TRBJ2-7,TRBV9,few,-,CASSVGADYEQYF,TGTGCCAGCAGCGTGGGTGCAGACTACGAGCAGTACTTC
TRBJ1-1,TRBV30,few,-,CAWIGNGGNTEAFF,TGTGCCTGGATTGGGAATGGGGGCAACACTGAAGCTTTCTTT
TRBJ1-6,TRBV27,-,TRBD1,CASSTRTGLLFLPLHF,TGTGCCAGCAGTACACGGACAGGGCTTTTGTTCCTGCCCCTCCACTTT
TRBJ2-7,TRBV6-6,few,-,CASSAGGNEQYF,TGTGCCAGCAGTGCTGGGGGTAACGAGCAGTACTTC
TRBJ2-1,TRBV5-1,-,-,CASSLAGREDNEQFF,TGCGCCAGCAGCTTGGCCGGCAGAGAAGACAATGAGCAGTTCTTC
TRBJ1-1,TRBV7-8,-,-,CASIGGYTEAFF,TGTGCCAGCATAGGTGGATATACTGAAGCTTTCTTT